This T cell receptor beta chain originates from a study of T cells in Graves' hyperthyroidism and ophthalmopathy. The source material, RNA transcripts, was used to amplify TCR beta CDR3 regions. The HTBI primer set served for first-round RT-PCR of the TCR CDR3. TCRdb recomputed calls from the multiplex PCR reads with MiXCR, one row per CDR3 protein. This sample carries a few hundred thousand distinct CDR3 sequences, around 21% of them seen once, and the ten largest clones take approximately 26%. CDR3 size: 18 residues. Germline V gene lookup returns CDR1 MNHEY and CDR2 SVGEGT. The trim removed 0 bases at V and 3 bases at J, leaving 11 bases unmatched.

The sample comprised blood. The TCR originated in a man aged 18 to 29 with Graves' hyperthyroidism. The chain joins TRBV6-2 or TRBV6-3 to TRBJ2-5; 9 nucleotides agree with TRBD2. Here the CDR3 DNA reads TGTGCCAGCAGTTACTCGCTAGCACTAGCGGGCCAGAAAGAGACCCAGTACTTC. This translates into CASSYSLALAGQKETQYF.